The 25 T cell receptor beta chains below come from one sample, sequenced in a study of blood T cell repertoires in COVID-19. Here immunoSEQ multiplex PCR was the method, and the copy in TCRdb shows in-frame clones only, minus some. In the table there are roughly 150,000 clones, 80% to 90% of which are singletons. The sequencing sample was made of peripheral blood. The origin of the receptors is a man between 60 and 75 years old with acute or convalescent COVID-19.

The CDR3 nucleotides read TGTGCCAGCAGCCCAAACGGGGGGACCCCCTTTTACTTC. The encoded protein is CASSPNGGTPFYF. The J gene is TRBJ2-4, the V gene TRBV3-1 (or the pseudogene TRBV3-2); TRBD2 matches 7 bases. Germline lookup yields CDR1 LGHDT and CDR2 YNNKEL (reference sequence). This CDR3 is 13 amino acids long. Trimming at V came to 4 bases and at J to 16 bases, leaving 13 bases not matched to a gene.

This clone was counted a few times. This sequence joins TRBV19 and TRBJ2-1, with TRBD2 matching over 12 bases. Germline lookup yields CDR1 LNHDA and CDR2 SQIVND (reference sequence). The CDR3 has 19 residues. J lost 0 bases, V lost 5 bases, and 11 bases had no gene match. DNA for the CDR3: TGTGCCAGTAGTGAAAGACTAGCGGGGGCCATAAGCTCCTACAATGAGCAGTTCTTC. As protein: CASSERLAGAISSYNEQFF.

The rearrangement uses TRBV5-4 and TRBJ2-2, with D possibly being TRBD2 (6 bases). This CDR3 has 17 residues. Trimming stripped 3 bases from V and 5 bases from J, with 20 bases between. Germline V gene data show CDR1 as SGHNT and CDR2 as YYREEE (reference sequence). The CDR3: CASSSGGVRVVTGELFF. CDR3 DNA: TGTGCCAGCAGCTCCGGAGGGGTTCGAGTGGTGACCGGGGAGCTGTTTTTT.

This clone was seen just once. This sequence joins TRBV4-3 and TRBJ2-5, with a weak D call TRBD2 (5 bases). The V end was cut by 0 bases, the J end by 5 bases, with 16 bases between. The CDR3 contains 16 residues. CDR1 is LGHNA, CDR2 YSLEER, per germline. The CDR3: CASSQELSGMDETQYF. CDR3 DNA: TGCGCCAGCAGCCAAGAATTGTCGGGAATGGATGAGACCCAGTACTTC.

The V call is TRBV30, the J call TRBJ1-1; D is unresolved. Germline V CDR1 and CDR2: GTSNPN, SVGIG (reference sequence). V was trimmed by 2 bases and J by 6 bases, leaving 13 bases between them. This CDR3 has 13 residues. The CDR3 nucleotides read TGTGCCTGGAGTCTCGAGAGGCTCGCTGAAGCTTTCTTT. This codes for CAWSLERLAEAFF.

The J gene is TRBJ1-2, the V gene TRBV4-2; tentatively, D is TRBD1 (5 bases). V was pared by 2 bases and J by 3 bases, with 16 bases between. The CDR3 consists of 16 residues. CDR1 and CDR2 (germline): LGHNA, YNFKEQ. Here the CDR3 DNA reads TGTGCCAGCAGCCAAACCTGGGACTCTGGAGACTATGGCTACACCTTC. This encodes CASSQTWDSGDYGYTF.

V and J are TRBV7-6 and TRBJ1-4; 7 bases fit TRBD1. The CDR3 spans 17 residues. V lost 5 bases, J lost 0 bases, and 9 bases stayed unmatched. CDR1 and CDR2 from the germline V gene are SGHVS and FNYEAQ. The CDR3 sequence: CASSRLGDRSTNEKLFF. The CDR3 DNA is TGTGCCAGCAGCCGCCTTGGGGACAGATCAACTAATGAAAAACTGTTTTTT.

Written as DNA, the CDR3 is TGCGCCAGCAGTCGTAGGGATAGCGGGAACACTGAAGCTTTCTTT. Amino acid sequence: CASSRRDSGNTEAFF. This chain links TRBV10-1 with TRBJ1-1; no clear D gene. The germline V gene has CDR1 WNHNN and CDR2 SYGVQD (reference sequence). This CDR3 has 15 amino acids. Trimming pared 5 bases from V and 1 base from J, leaving 14 bases between.

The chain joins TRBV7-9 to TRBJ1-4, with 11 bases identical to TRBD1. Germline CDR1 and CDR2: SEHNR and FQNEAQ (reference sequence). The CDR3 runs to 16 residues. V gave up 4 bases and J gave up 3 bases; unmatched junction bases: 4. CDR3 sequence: CASSSDRGPANEKLFF. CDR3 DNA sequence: TGTGCCAGCAGCTCGGACAGGGGGCCGGCTAATGAAAAACTGTTTTTT.

This CDR3 reads CASSSYRGVGTEAFF. The CDR3, as DNA: TGTGCCAGCAGCTCTTACAGGGGAGTGGGCACTGAAGCTTTCTTT. The chain uses TRBV5-8 and TRBJ1-1, with 7 positions matching TRBD1. The trim removed 3 bases at V and 4 bases at J, leaving 9 bases unmatched. Germline V lookup: CDR1 SGHTS, CDR2 YDEGEE. The CDR3 is made up of 15 amino acids.

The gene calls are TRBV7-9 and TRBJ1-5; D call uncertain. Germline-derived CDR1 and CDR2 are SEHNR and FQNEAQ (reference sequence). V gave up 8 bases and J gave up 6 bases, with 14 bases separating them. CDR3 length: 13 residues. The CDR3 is CASGDTGSQPQHF. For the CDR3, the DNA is TGTGCCAGCGGGGATACCGGGAGTCAGCCCCAGCATTTT.

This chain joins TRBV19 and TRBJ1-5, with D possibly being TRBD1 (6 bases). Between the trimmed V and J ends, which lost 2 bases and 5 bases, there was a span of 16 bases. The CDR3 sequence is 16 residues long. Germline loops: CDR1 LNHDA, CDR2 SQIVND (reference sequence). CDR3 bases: TGTGCCAGTAGTATAATCCCCACAGGGAAGGATCAGCCCCAGCATTTT. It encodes CASSIIPTGKDQPQHF.

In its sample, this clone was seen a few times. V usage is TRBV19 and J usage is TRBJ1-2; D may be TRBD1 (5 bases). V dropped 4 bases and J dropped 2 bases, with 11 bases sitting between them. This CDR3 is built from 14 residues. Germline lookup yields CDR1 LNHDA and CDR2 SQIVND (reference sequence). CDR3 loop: CASSKRGINYGYTF. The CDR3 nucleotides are TGTGCCAGTAGTAAACGGGGGATAAACTATGGCTACACCTTC. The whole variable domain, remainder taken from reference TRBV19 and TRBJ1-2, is DGGITQSPKYLFRKEGQNVTLSCEQNLNHDAMYWYRQDPGQGLRLIYYSQIVNDFQKGDIAEGYSVSREKKESFPLTVTSAQKNPTAFYLCASSKRGINYGYTFGSGTRLTVV.

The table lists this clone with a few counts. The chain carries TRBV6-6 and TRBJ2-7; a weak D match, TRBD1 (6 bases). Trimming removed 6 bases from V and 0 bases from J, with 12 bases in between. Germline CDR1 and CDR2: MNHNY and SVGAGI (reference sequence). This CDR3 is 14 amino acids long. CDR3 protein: CASRDWTDSYEQYF. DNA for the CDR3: TGTGCCAGCAGGGACTGGACAGACTCCTACGAGCAGTACTTC.

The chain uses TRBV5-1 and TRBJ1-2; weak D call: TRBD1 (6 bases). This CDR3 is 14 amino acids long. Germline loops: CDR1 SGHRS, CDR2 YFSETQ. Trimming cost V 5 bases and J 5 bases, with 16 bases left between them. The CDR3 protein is CASSSTGSSYGYTF. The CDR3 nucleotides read TGCGCCAGCAGTTCCACAGGGAGTTCGTATGGCTACACCTTC.

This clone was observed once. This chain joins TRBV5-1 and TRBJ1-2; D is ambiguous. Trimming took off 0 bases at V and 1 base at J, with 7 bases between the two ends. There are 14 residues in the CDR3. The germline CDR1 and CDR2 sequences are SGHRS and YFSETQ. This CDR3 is CASSLGQDNYGYTF. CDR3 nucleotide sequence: TGCGCCAGCAGCTTGGGGCAGGATAACTATGGCTACACCTTC.

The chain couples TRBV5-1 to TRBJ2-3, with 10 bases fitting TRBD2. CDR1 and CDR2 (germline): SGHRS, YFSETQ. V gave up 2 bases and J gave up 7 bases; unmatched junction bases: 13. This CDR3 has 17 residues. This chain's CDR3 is CASSFPPSGGGTYTQYF. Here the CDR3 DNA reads TGCGCCAGCAGCTTCCCCCCTAGCGGGGGCGGCACGTATACGCAGTATTTT. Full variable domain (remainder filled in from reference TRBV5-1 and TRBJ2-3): KAGVTQTPRYLIKTRGQQVTLSCSPISGHRSVSWYQQTPGQGLQFLFEYFSETQRNKGNFPGRFSGRQFSNSRSEMNVSTLELGDSALYLCASSFPPSGGGTYTQYFGPGTRLTVL.

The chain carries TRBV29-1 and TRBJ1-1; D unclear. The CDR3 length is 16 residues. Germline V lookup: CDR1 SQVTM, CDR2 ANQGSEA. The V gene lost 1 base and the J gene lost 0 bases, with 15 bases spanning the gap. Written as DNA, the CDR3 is TGCAGCGTTGAAGGCCCCCATTGGCTCATGAACACTGAAGCTTTCTTT. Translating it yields CSVEGPHWLMNTEAFF.

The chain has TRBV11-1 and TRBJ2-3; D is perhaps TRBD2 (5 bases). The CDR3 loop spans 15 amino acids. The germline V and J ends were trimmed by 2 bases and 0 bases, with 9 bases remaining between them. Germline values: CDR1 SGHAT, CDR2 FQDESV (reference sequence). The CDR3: CASSLRESSTDTQYF. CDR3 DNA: TGTGCCAGCAGCTTAAGGGAGTCAAGCACAGATACGCAGTATTTT.

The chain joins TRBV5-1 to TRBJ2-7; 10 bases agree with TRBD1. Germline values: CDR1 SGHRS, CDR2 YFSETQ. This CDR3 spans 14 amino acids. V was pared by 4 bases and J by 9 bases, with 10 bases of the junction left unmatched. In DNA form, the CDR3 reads TGCGCCAGCAGCACTGACAGGGGGCAAGCTCGGCAGTACTTC. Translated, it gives CASSTDRGQARQYF. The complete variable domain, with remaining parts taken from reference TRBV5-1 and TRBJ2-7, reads KAGVTQTPRYLIKTRGQQVTLSCSPISGHRSVSWYQQTPGQGLQFLFEYFSETQRNKGNFPGRFSGRQFSNSRSEMNVSTLELGDSALYLCASSTDRGQARQYFGPGTRLTVT.

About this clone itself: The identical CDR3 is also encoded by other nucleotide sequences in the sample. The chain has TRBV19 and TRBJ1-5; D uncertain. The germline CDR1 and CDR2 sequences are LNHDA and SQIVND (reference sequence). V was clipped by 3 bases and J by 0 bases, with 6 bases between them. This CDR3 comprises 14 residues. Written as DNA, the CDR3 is TGTGCCAGTAGTATTGACTATAGCAATCAGCCCCAGCATTTT. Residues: CASSIDYSNQPQHF.

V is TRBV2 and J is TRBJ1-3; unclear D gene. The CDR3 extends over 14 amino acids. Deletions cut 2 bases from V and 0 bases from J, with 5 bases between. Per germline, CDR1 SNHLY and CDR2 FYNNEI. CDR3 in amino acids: CASSENISGNTIYF. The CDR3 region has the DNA TGTGCCAGCAGTGAAAACATCTCTGGAAACACCATATATTTT.

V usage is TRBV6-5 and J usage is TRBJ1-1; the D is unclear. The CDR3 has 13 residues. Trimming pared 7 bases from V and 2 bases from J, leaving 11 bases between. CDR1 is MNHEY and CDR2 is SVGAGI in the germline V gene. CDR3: CASTESLNTEAFF. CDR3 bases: TGTGCCAGCACAGAATCCTTAAACACTGAAGCTTTCTTT.

CDR3 DNA: TGCGCCAGCAGCCCAGGACAGTACTCTGGAAACACCATATATTTT. Its translation: CASSPGQYSGNTIYF. The rearrangement links TRBV5-1 to TRBJ1-3; weak D call: TRBD1 (6 bases). The V and J ends lost 4 bases and 0 bases respectively, with 11 bases between them. Germline values: CDR1 SGHRS, CDR2 YFSETQ. The CDR3 loop spans 15 amino acids.

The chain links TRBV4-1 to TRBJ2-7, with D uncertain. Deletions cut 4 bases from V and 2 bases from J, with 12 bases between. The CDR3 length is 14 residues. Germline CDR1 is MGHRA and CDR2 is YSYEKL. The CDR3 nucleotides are TGCGCCAGCAGCCCTCGACTCTCTGCCTACGAGCAGTACTTC. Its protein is CASSPRLSAYEQYF.